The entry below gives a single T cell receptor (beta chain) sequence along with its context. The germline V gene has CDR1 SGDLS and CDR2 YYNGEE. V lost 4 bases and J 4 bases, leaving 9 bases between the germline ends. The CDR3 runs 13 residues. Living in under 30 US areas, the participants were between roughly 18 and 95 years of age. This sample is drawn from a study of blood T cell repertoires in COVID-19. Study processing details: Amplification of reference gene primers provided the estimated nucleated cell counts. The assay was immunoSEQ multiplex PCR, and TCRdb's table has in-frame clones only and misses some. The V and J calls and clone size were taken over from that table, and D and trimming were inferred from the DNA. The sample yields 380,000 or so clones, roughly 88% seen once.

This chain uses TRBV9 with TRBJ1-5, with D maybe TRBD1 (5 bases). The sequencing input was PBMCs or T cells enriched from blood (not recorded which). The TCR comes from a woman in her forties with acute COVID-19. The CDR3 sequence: CASSSAGNQPQHF. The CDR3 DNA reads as TGTGCCAGCAGCTCTGCAGGGAATCAGCCCCAGCATTTT.